The 9 T cell receptor beta chains below were found in one sample sequenced in a study of blood T cell repertoires in COVID-19. The repertoire was sequenced with immunoSEQ multiplex PCR; TCRdb's copy has only in-frame clones and lacks some. Of more than 150,000 clones in the sample, about 79% were seen once. The source material was peripheral blood. The receptors shown here come from a woman in her 70s with acute or convalescent COVID-19.

J is TRBJ2-7 and V is TRBV18; a weak D match, TRBD1 (5 bases). CDR1 is KGHSH and CDR2 is LQKENI in the germline V gene. Trimming removed 3 bases at V and 2 bases at J, with 14 bases between. The CDR3 runs 15 residues. DNA of the CDR3: TGTGCCAGCTCACCCCAGGGAACAGGAACCTACGAGCAGTACTTC. It specifies CASSPQGTGTYEQYF.

The J gene is TRBJ1-1, the V gene TRBV19, with D possibly matching TRBD1 (6 bases). V was clipped by 4 bases and J by 8 bases, with 17 bases between them. This CDR3 contains 14 residues. Germline loops: CDR1 LNHDA, CDR2 SQIVND (reference sequence). Written as DNA, the CDR3 is TGTGCCAGTAGTACCGCTGGGGGCCCCTCGGAAGCTTTCTTT. It codes for CASSTAGGPSEAFF. Full variable domain (missing parts from reference TRBV19 and TRBJ1-1): DGGITQSPKYLFRKEGQNVTLSCEQNLNHDAMYWYRQDPGQGLRLIYYSQIVNDFQKGDIAEGYSVSREKKESFPLTVTSAQKNPTAFYLCASSTAGGPSEAFFGQGTRLTVV.

The chain recombines TRBV7-2 with TRBJ2-7, with 9 bases matching TRBD2. This CDR3 is built from 15 residues. V shed 1 base, J shed 2 bases, and the junction held 3 bases outside the gene matches. Germline loops: CDR1 SGHTA, CDR2 FQGNSA. The CDR3 here is CASSLDASGAYEQYF. For the CDR3, the DNA is TGTGCCAGCAGCTTAGATGCTAGCGGGGCCTACGAGCAGTACTTC. The whole variable domain, remainder taken from reference TRBV7-2 and TRBJ2-7, is GAGVSQSPSNKVTEKGKDVELRCDPISGHTALYWYRQSLGQGLEFLIYFQGNSAPDKSGLPSDRFSAERTGGSVSTLTIQRTQQEDSAVYLCASSLDASGAYEQYFGPGTRLTVT.

The table lists this clone with a few counts. V gene TRBV27 combines with J gene TRBJ1-4; D might be TRBD1 (5 bases). The CDR3 extends over 13 amino acids. Germline CDR1 MNHEY, CDR2 SMNVEV (reference sequence). V shed 4 bases and J shed 8 bases, with 11 bases lying between them. For the CDR3, the DNA is TGTGCCAGCAGTTCCAGGGCAAGGGAAAAACTGTTTTTT. Its translation: CASSSRAREKLFF.

This clone was seen more than once but under ten times. The chain combines TRBV30 with TRBJ1-4, with 8 positions matching TRBD1. This CDR3 region has 13 residues. V lost 5 bases and J lost 8; bases outside the gene matches: 7. Germline CDR1 is GTSNPN and CDR2 is SVGIG (reference sequence). The DNA for the CDR3 is TGTGCCTGGGCTACAGGGGGTGAAGAAAAACTGTTTTTT. Its translation is CAWATGGEEKLFF.

The CDR3 is CASSDVVAGGGEQFF. The CDR3, as DNA: TGTGCCAGCAGTGACGTGGTAGCGGGAGGGGGTGAGCAGTTCTTC. The V gene is TRBV2, the J gene TRBJ2-1, with 11 nucleotides matching TRBD2. The trim removed 3 bases at V and 9 bases at J, leaving 7 bases unmatched. This CDR3 is 15 amino acids long. Germline V gene lookup returns CDR1 SNHLY and CDR2 FYNNEI.

The J gene is TRBJ2-5, the V gene TRBV10-1; D is ambiguous. Per the germline V gene, CDR1 is WNHNN and CDR2 is SYGVQD (reference sequence). This CDR3 has 14 amino acids. V was shortened by 3 bases and J by 2 bases, with 10 bases between the two germline ends. The CDR3 here is CASSEMGPQETQYF. The CDR3 region has the DNA TGCGCCAGCAGTGAAATGGGCCCTCAAGAGACCCAGTACTTC.

The genes are TRBV7-9 and TRBJ1-1, with 8 nucleotides matching TRBD1. Per germline, CDR1 SEHNR and CDR2 FQNEAQ (reference sequence). The V gene end was trimmed by 4 bases and the J gene end by 9 bases; junction bases not matched to a gene: 16. The CDR3 contains 16 residues. CDR3 region: CASSSETTDRVRKAFF. CDR3 DNA sequence: TGTGCCAGCAGCTCCGAGACTACGGACAGGGTGAGAAAAGCTTTCTTT.

This clone was found a few times. V gene TRBV4-1 combines with J gene TRBJ1-2; TRBD1 is a possible D gene (5 bases). Germline V gene data show CDR1 as MGHRA and CDR2 as YSYEKL. The CDR3 extends over 14 amino acids. V lost 2 bases, J lost 8 bases, and 15 bases lay in between. CDR3 nucleotides: TGCGCCAGCAGCCAACCTGGGACTTCTTCGGGCTACACCTTC. Amino acid sequence: CASSQPGTSSGYTF.